This T cell receptor (beta chain) was retrieved from a study of blood T cell repertoires in COVID-19. In the study overall: Spain, Italy and the United States supplied samples that represented acute and convalescent COVID-19. PBMCs, B-cell-depleted T cells, or T cells provided the cDNA or gDNA that made up the material.

V lost 4 bases, J lost 1 base, and 8 bases lay in between. The CDR3 totals 14 residues. Germline values: CDR1 LGHDT, CDR2 YNNKEL (reference sequence). As processed by the authors: Scientists estimated how many nucleated cells there were by amplifying reference gene primers. The data were produced by immunoSEQ multiplex PCR, yet TCRdb's version contains in-frame clones alone and is incomplete. V, J and clone size are those of that table, while D and trimming were read from the DNA. The sample lists a few hundred thousand clones; around four fifths were seen once. The sequenced material came from peripheral blood. The chain has TRBV3-1 (or the pseudogene TRBV3-2) and TRBJ1-3; tentative D call: TRBD1 (6 bases). This receptor was obtained from a man younger than 40 who had recovered from COVID-19. The CDR3: CASSLRGSGNTIYF. The CDR3 DNA follows: TGTGCCAGCAGCCTCAGGGGTTCTGGAAACACCATATATTTT.